The 15 T cell receptor beta chains below were found in one sample sequenced in a study of tumor-infiltrating lymphocytes in primary liver carcinoma. Germline DNA was extracted alongside blood RNA, which was obtained from unsorted whole blood. Researchers generated TCR beta cDNA from 500 to 600 ng of total RNA, relying on a constant-region primer. The TCR beta library was amplified through three nested multiplex PCR rounds in a modified ARM-PCR procedure. A C-beta reverse primer and TRBV1-TRBV30 forward primers served in each of the first two PCR rounds, at ten to eleven cycles apiece. In TCRdb, the multiplex PCR reads were re-called with MiXCR into one record per CDR3 protein. The data show fewer than 400,000 distinct CDR3 sequences, around three fifths seen once. The sample taken for sequencing was peripheral blood. Receptors were obtained from a woman aged 25 to 45 with primary liver carcinoma and hepatitis B virus infection.

This clonotype turned up a few times. Here the CDR3 reads CASIPTGSRTGELFF. CDR3 sequence (DNA): TGTGCCAGCATCCCGACGGGGAGTCGGACCGGGGAGCTGTTTTTT. The chain links TRBV6-6 to TRBJ2-2, with a weak D call TRBD2 (5 bases). V was cut by 7 bases and J by 5 bases, with 17 bases left in between. CDR3 length equals 15 residues. From germline, CDR1 is MNHNY and CDR2 SVGAGI (reference sequence).

Here the CDR3 DNA reads TGTGCCACGCTTCAGGAGGGACGCACAGATACGCAGTATTTT. Translated: CATLQEGRTDTQYF. The chain is built from TRBV6-1 and TRBJ2-3; maybe TRBD2 (6 bases). CDR3 length: 14 amino acids. V lost 10 bases, J lost 1 base, and 15 bases lay in between. Germline loops: CDR1 MNHNS, CDR2 SASEGT.

This clonotype was detected ten times or more. V and J are TRBV4-3 and TRBJ1-2; 10 nucleotides line up with TRBD1. Looked up from germline, CDR1 is LGHNA and CDR2 is YSLEER. Trimming cost V 4 bases and J 7 bases; bases outside gene matches: 9. CDR3 length equals 15 residues. The CDR3 here is CASSPQTGGGGGYTF. The CDR3, as DNA: TGCGCCAGCAGCCCCCAGACAGGGGGCGGTGGTGGCTACACCTTC.

As for this clonotype: This may stem from a read error, because a much larger clone lies one nucleotide away. V usage is TRBV6-2 or TRBV6-3 and J usage is TRBJ2-3, with TRBD2 identical over 9 bases. This CDR3 contains 13 residues. Germline CDR1 and CDR2: MNHEY and SVGEGT. CDR3 residues: CTTRTSGTDTQYF. CDR3 DNA sequence: TGTACCACCCGGACTAGCGGCACAGATACGCAGTATTTT.

The V and J genes are TRBV7-9 and TRBJ2-5; 10 positions match TRBD1. The V gene end was trimmed by 4 bases and the J gene end by 1 base; junction bases not matched to a gene: 3. CDR1 and CDR2 from the germline V gene are SEHNR and FQNEAQ (reference sequence). The CDR3 covers 15 residues. DNA for the CDR3: TGTGCCAGCAGCTGGGGACAGGGGATCCAAGAGACCCAGTACTTC. Amino acid sequence: CASSWGQGIQETQYF.

This clonotype turned up a few times. J is TRBJ2-1 and V is TRBV7-9, with D possibly being TRBD2 (5 bases). There are 15 residues in the CDR3. V was pared by 3 bases and J by 5 bases, with 14 bases between. CDR1 is SEHNR and CDR2 is FQNEAQ in the germline V gene (reference sequence). The CDR3 sequence is CASSFGVSGNNEQFF. In nucleotides, the CDR3 is TGTGCCAGCAGCTTCGGGGTCTCCGGGAACAATGAGCAGTTCTTC.

Worth noting for this clonotype: A much larger clone differs from this one at a single base, so this may be a read error. The chain combines TRBV12-3 or TRBV12-4 with TRBJ2-1; TRBD2 matches at 10 bases. This CDR3 has 16 amino acids. Losses at the gene ends were 4 bases for V and 5 bases for J; bases not matched to a gene: 8. DNA for the CDR3: TGTGCCAGCAGTTCAGAAGCGGGAGGGCCACACAATGAGCAGTTCTTC. Translated, it gives CASSSEAGGPHNEQFF.

About this clonotype itself: Given a much more abundant clone one base away, this may be a read error. This chain links TRBV4-1 with TRBJ1-5; 9 bases line up with TRBD1. CDR1 is MGHRA and CDR2 is YSYEKL in the germline V gene. CDR3 length: 16 amino acids. The junction had 6 bases not matched to a gene; V was cut back by 0 bases and J by 6 bases. CDR3 in DNA: TGCGCCAGCAGCCAAGATTTGGGGACAGGGCCTCAGCCCCAGCATTTT. Its protein is CASSQDLGTGPQPQHF.

This chain links TRBV7-2 with TRBJ2-7, with 7 bases matching TRBD1. With V trimmed by 2 bases and J by 4 bases, 8 bases remained unmatched. CDR1 and CDR2 from the germline V gene are SGHTA and FQGNSA. The CDR3 runs 15 residues. The DNA for the CDR3 is TGTGCCAGCAGCTTAACGCCGGGACAGCTTTACGAGCAGTACTTC. Its translation: CASSLTPGQLYEQYF.

Turning to this clonotype: At one end, the junction sequence differs from germline, possibly due to a read error. The gene calls are TRBV14 and TRBJ2-5; 8 bases agree with TRBD1. From germline, CDR1 is SGHDN and CDR2 FVKESK. CDR3 size: 15 residues. The DNA of the CDR3 is TGTGCCAGCAACCAAGCGGACAGGGTAGGGGAGACCCAGTACTTC. Translated, it gives CASNQADRVGETQYF.

This clonotype was seen only once. An end of the junction does not agree with germline; a read error may underlie this. The gene calls are TRBV12-5 and TRBJ2-2; D remains ambiguous. CDR1 and CDR2 (germline): LGHNT, FRNRAP. The CDR3 spans 14 residues. CDR3 coding DNA: TGTGCTAATGGTTTGGTACCCTTCACGGGGGAGCTGTTTTTT. Its protein is CANGLVPFTGELFF.

Notes on this clonotype: One base away lies a much larger clone, so this may be a sequencing read error. This chain joins TRBV5-5 and TRBJ2-3, with D maybe TRBD2 (5 bases). The germline gives CDR1 SGHKS, CDR2 YYEKEE (reference sequence). This CDR3 region has 14 residues. The CDR3 here is CASSLAGSTDMQYF. The DNA for the CDR3 is TGTGCCAGCAGCTTGGCGGGGAGCACAGATATGCAGTATTTT.

This clonotype was picked up one time. This chain's CDR3 is CASSDPGQGAPAEAFF. The DNA of the CDR3 is TGTGCCAGCAGTGACCCGGGACAGGGGGCGCCGGCCGAAGCTTTCTTT. The V and J genes are TRBV25-1 and TRBJ1-1; 12 bases agree with TRBD1. V trimming: 3 bases; J trimming: 8 bases; junction bases outside the gene matches: 10. Germline CDR1 is MGHDK and CDR2 is SYGVNS. CDR3 length equals 16 residues.

This clonotype appeared many times. V and J are TRBV10-2 and TRBJ2-3, with 8 bases lining up with TRBD2. The length of the CDR3 is 12 residues. V was pared by 6 bases and J by 11 bases, with 7 bases of the junction left unmatched. Germline CDR1 is WSHSY and CDR2 is SAAADI. This CDR3 is CASRIPGLEQYF. The CDR3 coding sequence is TGCGCCAGCAGAATTCCGGGACTAGAGCAGTATTTT.

The sample holds many counts of this clonotype. This chain links TRBV4-1 with TRBJ1-5; 9 nucleotides align to TRBD1. Germline V gene sequence: CDR1 MGHRA, CDR2 YSYEKL. This CDR3 region has 14 residues. Trimming cost V 6 bases and J 7 bases; bases outside gene matches: 7. The CDR3 is CASRQQGAGQPQHF. DNA for the CDR3: TGCGCCAGCAGACAACAGGGGGCTGGGCAGCCCCAGCATTTT.